One and the same sample provided the 20 T cell receptor beta chains below, sequenced in a study of T cell repertoires in cytomegalovirus infection. TCRdb used MiXCR to reprocess the reads, holding one entry per CDR3 protein. The sample includes roughly 760,000 distinct CDR3 sequences, approximately 40% of them seen just once. Sequenced material: PBMCs. These receptors all come from a human donor in good health (CMV status not recorded). Some clones in this sample may be carry-over from other donors' samples.

The chain links TRBV19 to TRBJ1-1; perhaps TRBD1 as D (5 bases). Trimming cost V 7 bases and J 3 bases, with 9 bases left between them. The germline CDR1 and CDR2 sequences are LNHDA and SQIVND (reference sequence). The CDR3 is made up of 12 amino acids. The CDR3 sequence is CASTLGDTEAFF. CDR3 DNA: TGTGCCAGTACCTTGGGGGACACTGAAGCTTTCTTT.

The chain is built from TRBV28 and TRBJ1-1, with a tentative D call TRBD1 (5 bases). CDR1 and CDR2 from the germline V gene are MDHEN and SYDVKM. The CDR3 spans 19 residues. V lost 0 bases to trimming and J lost 3 bases, with 23 bases between them. DNA for the CDR3: TGTGCCAGCAGTTTATGGTTCAGGGAGAAAAACAGCGGTCACACTGAAGCTTTCTTT. Its protein is CASSLWFREKNSGHTEAFF.

The V call is TRBV10-3, the J call TRBJ2-7, with TRBD2 identical over 10 bases. J gave up 3 bases and V 8 bases, and 7 bases lay outside the gene matches. Germline V gene sequence: CDR1 ENHRY, CDR2 SYGVKD. There are 14 residues in the CDR3. The CDR3: CAISSGGADYEQYF. In nucleotides, the CDR3 is TGTGCCATCTCCAGCGGGGGGGCGGACTACGAGCAGTACTTC.

The chain employs TRBV20-1 and TRBJ2-3, with 8 bases fitting TRBD2. CDR1 and CDR2 from the germline V gene are DFQATT and SNEGSKA (reference sequence). The CDR3 has 16 residues. Losses at the gene ends were 1 base for V and 0 bases for J; bases not matched to a gene: 6. The CDR3 reads CSARGWAGGSTDTQYF. The CDR3 coding sequence is TGCAGTGCTAGAGGATGGGCGGGGGGTAGCACAGATACGCAGTATTTT.

This chain uses TRBV27 with TRBJ1-1; TRBD1 is a possible D gene (6 bases). The germline V and J ends were trimmed by 5 bases and 7 bases, with 20 bases remaining between them. Per germline, CDR1 MNHEY and CDR2 SMNVEV (reference sequence). CDR3 size: 15 residues. This chain's CDR3 is CASSPYRAGGNEAFF. The CDR3 DNA is TGTGCCAGCAGTCCCTACAGGGCCGGCGGAAATGAAGCTTTCTTT.

This clonotype has only one observation. This may come from a read error, since a much larger clone is one base off. This chain links TRBV5-6 with TRBJ2-7, with D perhaps TRBD1 (5 bases). The CDR3 is 13 amino acids. Germline CDR1 reads SGHDT; CDR2 reads YYEEEE. With 4 bases removed from V and 6 bases from J, the gap between germline ends came to 14 bases. The CDR3: CASSQMDTSEQYF. CDR3 nucleotides: TGTGCCAGCAGCCAGATGGACACCTCCGAGCAGTACTTC.

This clonotype was seen more than once but under ten times. The J gene is TRBJ2-1, the V gene TRBV12-3 or TRBV12-4; no clear D. There are 15 residues in the CDR3. V lost 6 bases, J lost 0 bases, and 12 bases lay in between. The CDR3 is CASSRHRDSYNEQFF. CDR3 in DNA: TGTGCCAGCAGCCGACATAGGGACTCCTACAATGAGCAGTTCTTC.

This chain joins TRBV28 and TRBJ2-7; D may be TRBD1 (6 bases). This CDR3 contains 19 residues. V lost 4 bases and J lost 0, with 25 bases in between. In germline, CDR1 is MDHEN, CDR2 SYDVKM. The CDR3 nucleotides are TGTGCCAGCAGTTCCCTCACACCGGGACACCAATACCCCTCCTACGAGCAGTACTTC. It yields the protein CASSSLTPGHQYPSYEQYF.

As concerns this clonotype: The conserved closing phenylalanine or tryptophan is absent in this CDR3, likely reflecting a read error. The chain employs TRBV15 and TRBJ2-5; no firm D call. Between the trimmed V and J ends, which lost 0 bases and 5 bases, there was a span of 10 bases. This CDR3 is built from 14 residues. Germline-derived CDR1 and CDR2 are LNHNV and YYDKDF (reference sequence). CDR3 sequence (DNA): TGTGCCACCAGCAGAGATGTGTTCGGGGAGACCCAGTACTTA. Its translation is CATSRDVFGETQYL.

This clonotype was seen only a few times. The chain combines TRBV7-6 with TRBJ2-5; 9 bases fit TRBD1. The length of the CDR3 is 15 residues. Germline-derived CDR1 and CDR2 are SGHVS and FNYEAQ. J was trimmed by 2 bases and V by 5 bases; bases with no gene match: 6. The CDR3 reads CASSRGDRDQETQYF. In DNA, the CDR3 is TGTGCCAGCAGCCGAGGGGACAGGGATCAAGAGACCCAGTACTTC.

The rearrangement uses TRBV20-1 and TRBJ1-5, with 7 bases aligning to TRBD1. The V gene's germline CDR1 is DFQATT and CDR2 SNEGSKA (reference sequence). Trimming took 2 bases from V and 12 from J; bases not matched to a gene: 7. This CDR3 is built from 12 residues. CDR3 nucleotides: TGCAGTGCTAGACGCCTGGGACAGAACCAGCATTTT. Translating it yields CSARRLGQNQHF.

V is TRBV7-6 and J is TRBJ1-6; TRBD1 aligns across 7 bases. The ends lost 3 bases at V and 7 bases at J; junction bases unmatched: 3. The CDR3 consists of 14 residues. Looked up from germline, CDR1 is SGHVS and CDR2 is FNYEAQ. The CDR3 reads CASSFGQDNSPLHF. Written as DNA, the CDR3 is TGTGCCAGCAGCTTTGGACAGGACAATTCACCCCTCCACTTT.

V and J are TRBV2 and TRBJ1-3; D remains unclear. V was clipped by 7 bases and J by 0 bases, with 13 bases between them. This CDR3 is built from 15 residues. Germline V lookup: CDR1 SNHLY, CDR2 FYNNEI. The CDR3 DNA reads as TGTGCCAGCATCCTGGACGGTTACTCTGGAAACACCATATATTTT. It translates to CASILDGYSGNTIYF. Full variable domain (missing parts from reference TRBV2 and TRBJ1-3): EPEVTQTPSHQVTQMGQEVILRCVPISNHLYFYWYRQILGQKVEFLVSFYNNEISEKSEIFDDQFSVERPDGSNFTLKIRSTKLEDSAMYFCASILDGYSGNTIYFGEGSWLTVV.

This clonotype was picked up many times. The CDR3 bases are TGTGCCAGCATGACGAGGACTGCCCTAGGGGAGACCCAGTACTTC. The encoded protein is CASMTRTALGETQYF. This chain connects TRBV28 to TRBJ2-5; weak D call: TRBD2 (5 bases). Germline CDR1 is MDHEN and CDR2 is SYDVKM. This CDR3 spans 15 amino acids. Trimming left V 7 bases short and J 5 bases short, with 20 bases between.

This clonotype was seen only a few times. V is TRBV27 and J is TRBJ2-7, with a tentative D call TRBD2 (6 bases). Deletions cut 2 bases from V and 7 bases from J, with 12 bases between. CDR3 length: 13 amino acids. The germline V gene has CDR1 MNHEY and CDR2 SMNVEV (reference sequence). The CDR3 DNA reads TGTGCCAGCAGTTTACGACTAGGATGGGAGCAGTACTTC. It encodes CASSLRLGWEQYF.

The CDR3 bases are TGTGCCAGCAGACAGGGGCCCGGGGAGACCCAGTACTTC. Protein: CASRQGPGETQYF. The chain couples TRBV7-9 to TRBJ2-5; 7 nucleotides match TRBD1. V lost 6 bases, J lost 5 bases, and 6 bases stayed unmatched. This CDR3 is built from 13 residues. From germline, CDR1 is SEHNR and CDR2 FQNEAQ (reference sequence).

This clonotype came up a few times. This rearrangement joins TRBV24-1 to TRBJ2-5; TRBD2 might be the D (5 bases). The V end was cut by 4 bases, the J end by 4 bases, with 9 bases between. Germline-derived CDR1 and CDR2 are KGHDR and SFDVKD. The CDR3 spans 13 residues. The chain's CDR3 is CATSDPGLETQYF. The CDR3 DNA follows: TGTGCCACCAGTGACCCCGGACTAGAGACCCAGTACTTC.

As concerns this clonotype: A read error is possible here, since a much larger clone lies one base away. CDR3 bases: TGCGCCAGCAGCCAAGTCCCCGCGGCAGGGGGCTTGGACATTCCGTACTTC. Residues: CASSQVPAAGGLDIPYF. The V and J genes are TRBV4-1 and TRBJ2-4, with 8 bases that match TRBD1. Germline V gene lookup returns CDR1 MGHRA and CDR2 YSYEKL. The CDR3 sequence is 17 residues long.

The chain joins TRBV28 to TRBJ2-7, with TRBD2 matching over 9 bases. This CDR3 comprises 13 residues. V gave up 7 bases and J gave up 4 bases; unmatched junction bases: 5. CDR1 is MDHEN, CDR2 SYDVKM, per germline. This CDR3 reads CASTRGRAYEQYF. The CDR3 nucleotides read TGTGCCAGCACTCGCGGGAGGGCGTACGAGCAGTACTTC.

The genes are TRBV4-1 and TRBJ2-5; TRBD2 aligns across 9 bases. The CDR3 sequence is 15 residues long. The trim removed 5 bases at V and 3 bases at J, leaving 7 bases unmatched. Germline V gives CDR1 MGHRA, CDR2 YSYEKL. The CDR3, as DNA: TGCGCCAGCAGCGCTGCGGGGGGGCTGAAAGAGACCCAGTACTTC. Its protein is CASSAAGGLKETQYF.